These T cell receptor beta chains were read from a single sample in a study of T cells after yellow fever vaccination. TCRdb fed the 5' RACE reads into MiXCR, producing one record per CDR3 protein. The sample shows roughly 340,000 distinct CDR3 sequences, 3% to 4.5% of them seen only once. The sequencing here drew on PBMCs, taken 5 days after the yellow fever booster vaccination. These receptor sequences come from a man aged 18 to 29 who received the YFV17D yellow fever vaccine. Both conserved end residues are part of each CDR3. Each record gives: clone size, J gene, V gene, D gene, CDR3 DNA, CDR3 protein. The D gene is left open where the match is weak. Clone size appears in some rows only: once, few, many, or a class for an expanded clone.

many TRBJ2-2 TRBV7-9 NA TGTGCCGGGCGGATGGGGAGCACCGGGGAGCTGTTTTTT CAGRMGSTGELFF
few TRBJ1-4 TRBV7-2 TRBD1 TGTGCCAGCAGTCCACAGGGGGGGAGCGAAAAACTGTTTTTT CASSPQGGSEKLFF
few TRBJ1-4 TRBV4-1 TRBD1 TGCGCCAGCAGCCATTCCGGGACAGGGTCCGGAAAACTGTTTTTT CASSHSGTGSGKLFF
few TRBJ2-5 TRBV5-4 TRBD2 TGTGCCAGCAGTCGGGGGGGGACTAGCGGGGCTGAGACCCAGTACTTC CASSRGGTSGAETQYF
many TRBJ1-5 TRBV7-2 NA TGTGCCAGCAGCCCCCGCGATCAGCCCCAGCATTTT CASSPRDQPQHF
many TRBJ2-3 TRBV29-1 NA TGCAGCGTTGACAGGCCGGGGGGCCTGACAGATACGCAGTATTTT CSVDRPGGLTDTQYF
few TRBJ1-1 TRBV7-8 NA TGTGCCAGCAGCCGTACGAGACAGAACACTGAAGCTTTCTTT CASSRTRQNTEAFF
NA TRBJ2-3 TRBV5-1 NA TGCGCCAGCGGCTCCACCCTCCTTGGTACAGATACGCAGTATTTT CASGSTLLGTDTQYF
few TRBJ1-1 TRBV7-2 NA TGTGCCAGCAGCTTAGTCTCAACGGCGAACACTGAAGCTTTCTTT CASSLVSTANTEAFF
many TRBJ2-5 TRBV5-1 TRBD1 TGCGCCAGCAGCCGCGGACAGGGGCAAGAGACCCAGTACTTC CASSRGQGQETQYF